These T cell receptor beta chains were read from a single sample in a study of T-cell reconstitution after alpha-beta-depleted transplantation in children. TCRdb re-derived calls from the PCR reads in MiXCR, one entry per CDR3 protein. The sample includes under 850,000 distinct CDR3 sequences, around 13% seen only once; the top ten take roughly 0.84%. The sample was PBMCs, taken before TCRalphabeta/CD19-depleted stem cell transplant. Receptors originate from a girl aged 2-10 years with congenital amegakaryocytic thrombocytopenia, due to receive a stem cell transplant. CDR3s include the opening cysteine and the closing phenylalanine or tryptophan. The order of the fields is J gene, clone size, V gene, D gene, CDR3 DNA, CDR3 protein. The D gene is left open where the match is weak. Clone size appears in some rows only: once, few, many, or a class for an expanded clone.

J gene: TRBJ2-1
clone size: few
V gene: TRBV2
D gene: NA
CDR3 DNA: TGTGCCAGCAGTGAAGACAGGAGTTCCTACAATGAGCAGTTCTTC
CDR3 protein: CASSEDRSSYNEQFF

J gene: TRBJ1-5
clone size: few
V gene: TRBV6-5
D gene: TRBD1
CDR3 DNA: TGTGCCAGCAGTTACTCGAGGACAGGGGGGATTAATAGCAATCAGCCCCAGCATTTT
CDR3 protein: CASSYSRTGGINSNQPQHF

J gene: TRBJ2-3
clone size: many
V gene: TRBV10-3
D gene: TRBD2
CDR3 DNA: TGTGCCATCAGTGAGGATGCCGCGGGAGTGACAGATACGCAGTATTTT
CDR3 protein: CAISEDAAGVTDTQYF

J gene: TRBJ2-7
clone size: many
V gene: TRBV29-1
D gene: NA
CDR3 DNA: TGCAGCGTTGAAGTGCTGCTAGCCAACACCTACGAGCAGTACTTC
CDR3 protein: CSVEVLLANTYEQYF

J gene: TRBJ2-1
clone size: NA
V gene: TRBV11-2
D gene: TRBD1
CDR3 DNA: TGTGCCAGCAGCCGTCGCTACAGGGGACATGAGCAGTTCTTC
CDR3 protein: CASSRRYRGHEQFF

J gene: TRBJ2-2
clone size: NA
V gene: TRBV28
D gene: NA
CDR3 DNA: TGTGCCAGCAAGGCGACCGAGGAGCTGTTTTTT
CDR3 protein: CASKATEELFF

J gene: TRBJ2-2
clone size: NA
V gene: TRBV12-3/TRBV12-4
D gene: TRBD2
CDR3 DNA: TGTGCCAGCAGTCGGGAGGTACGGGACACCGGGGAGCTGTTTTTT
CDR3 protein: CASSREVRDTGELFF

J gene: TRBJ2-5
clone size: NA
V gene: TRBV5-1
D gene: NA
CDR3 DNA: TGCGCCAGCGGTCTAATCACAGAGAGTCTCGGAAGAGAGACCCAGTACTTC
CDR3 protein: CASGLITESLGRETQYF

J gene: TRBJ2-1
clone size: many
V gene: TRBV27
D gene: NA
CDR3 DNA: TGTGCCAGCAGTTTAAGGGGGGACAATGAGCAGTTCTTC
CDR3 protein: CASSLRGDNEQFF

J gene: TRBJ2-1
clone size: NA
V gene: TRBV28
D gene: NA
CDR3 DNA: TGTGCCAGCAGCGTTGGCCCCCCGAGGCAGTTCTTC
CDR3 protein: CASSVGPPRQFF

J gene: TRBJ2-7
clone size: few
V gene: TRBV7-9
D gene: NA
CDR3 DNA: TGTGCCAGCAGCTTTACCGGGACTGCAGACTACGAGCAGTACTTC
CDR3 protein: CASSFTGTADYEQYF

J gene: TRBJ2-1
clone size: many
V gene: TRBV12-3/TRBV12-4
D gene: NA
CDR3 DNA: TGTGCCAGCAGTTTTGGGGATGTTGAGCAGTTCTTC
CDR3 protein: CASSFGDVEQFF

J gene: TRBJ1-6
clone size: NA
V gene: TRBV12-3/TRBV12-4
D gene: NA
CDR3 DNA: TGTGCCAGCAGTTTCGGGTCGGGTCGTAGGAATTCACCCCTCCACTTT
CDR3 protein: CASSFGSGRRNSPLHF

J gene: TRBJ2-7
clone size: NA
V gene: TRBV7-8
D gene: TRBD1
CDR3 DNA: TGTGCCAGCAGCTTATTTCGCACAGGGGGCAGTCAAGCCGTGGTTGAGCAGTACTTC
CDR3 protein: CASSLFRTGGSQAVVEQYF

J gene: TRBJ2-3
clone size: few
V gene: TRBV5-1
D gene: TRBD1
CDR3 DNA: TGCGCCAGCAGCTTAGGGGACAGGGGGCTCGACGGCACGCAGTATTTT
CDR3 protein: CASSLGDRGLDGTQYF

J gene: TRBJ2-3
clone size: few
V gene: TRBV11-2
D gene: NA
CDR3 DNA: TGTGCCAGCAGCTCCGGTGGCCTCGGCACAGATACGCAGTATTTT
CDR3 protein: CASSSGGLGTDTQYF

J gene: TRBJ2-2
clone size: few
V gene: TRBV4-1
D gene: NA
CDR3 DNA: TGCGCCAGCAGCAGAAATGCGCAGGGAGGATTTGCGTGGGCCGAGGAGCTGTTTTTT
CDR3 protein: CASSRNAQGGFAWAEELFF

J gene: TRBJ2-7
clone size: many
V gene: TRBV20-1
D gene: NA
CDR3 DNA: TGCAGTGCCCGCTACGAGCAGTACTTC
CDR3 protein: CSARYEQYF

J gene: TRBJ2-1
clone size: NA
V gene: TRBV29-1
D gene: NA
CDR3 DNA: TGCAGCGTTGAAAAAGGAATGGGGATTGGTGAGCAGTTCTTC
CDR3 protein: CSVEKGMGIGEQFF

J gene: TRBJ2-3
clone size: few
V gene: TRBV5-1
D gene: TRBD2
CDR3 DNA: TGCGCCAGCAGCCCCTTGGGGCTAGCGGGACCAGATACGCAGTATTTT
CDR3 protein: CASSPLGLAGPDTQYF

J gene: TRBJ2-1
clone size: many
V gene: TRBV7-8
D gene: NA
CDR3 DNA: TGTGCCAGCTTGTCTCGGGCTGAGCAGTTCTTC
CDR3 protein: CASLSRAEQFF

J gene: TRBJ2-2
clone size: NA
V gene: TRBV5-1
D gene: NA
CDR3 DNA: TGCGCCAGCAGCTTGAGGACGCTCGGAGGGAACACCGGGGAGCTGTTTTTT
CDR3 protein: CASSLRTLGGNTGELFF

J gene: TRBJ1-1
clone size: few
V gene: TRBV27
D gene: NA
CDR3 DNA: TGTGCCAGCAGACCTACTACAGGGTATAGCACTGAAGCTTTCTTT
CDR3 protein: CASRPTTGYSTEAFF

J gene: TRBJ2-7
clone size: many
V gene: TRBV12-3/TRBV12-4
D gene: NA
CDR3 DNA: TGTGCCAGCAGTTGGGGGGCGACAGGGTTTGACGAGCAGTACTTC
CDR3 protein: CASSWGATGFDEQYF

J gene: TRBJ2-5
clone size: NA
V gene: TRBV7-8
D gene: NA
CDR3 DNA: TGTGCCAGCAGCTTATCCGGACAGATTTTCTGGGAGACCCAGTACTTC
CDR3 protein: CASSLSGQIFWETQYF

J gene: TRBJ1-1
clone size: NA
V gene: TRBV12-3/TRBV12-4
D gene: TRBD1
CDR3 DNA: TGTGCCAGTTCAGGGGGCGTTGGTGTTTATCCTGAAGCTTTCTTT
CDR3 protein: CASSGGVGVYPEAFF

J gene: TRBJ2-7
clone size: once
V gene: TRBV5-1
D gene: TRBD2
CDR3 DNA: TGCGCCAGCAGCCCCAAGACTAGCTCCAGCTCCTACGAGCAGTCCTTC
CDR3 protein: CASSPKTSSSSYEQSF

J gene: TRBJ2-5
clone size: many
V gene: TRBV28
D gene: NA
CDR3 DNA: TGTGCCAGCAGTTTTACCGGACAGCCAAAACGGCAAGAGACCCAGTACTTC
CDR3 protein: CASSFTGQPKRQETQYF

J gene: TRBJ2-1
clone size: NA
V gene: TRBV20-1
D gene: NA
CDR3 DNA: TGCAGTGCCCAGCGTAGCTCCTACAATGAGCAGTTCTTC
CDR3 protein: CSAQRSSYNEQFF

J gene: TRBJ2-5
clone size: few
V gene: TRBV4-1
D gene: NA
CDR3 DNA: TGCGCCAGCAGCCCGAATGGTTGGGGGGTCCAAGAGACCCAGTACTTC
CDR3 protein: CASSPNGWGVQETQYF

J gene: TRBJ1-1
clone size: few
V gene: TRBV6-1
D gene: NA
CDR3 DNA: TGTGCCAGCAGGTCCCTCGGGGACACTGAAGCTTTCTTT
CDR3 protein: CASRSLGDTEAFF

J gene: TRBJ1-2
clone size: NA
V gene: TRBV7-2
D gene: TRBD1
CDR3 DNA: TGTGCCAGCAGCTTAAGCACAGGGACAGCCCTGTATGGCTACACCTTC
CDR3 protein: CASSLSTGTALYGYTF

J gene: TRBJ2-1
clone size: NA
V gene: TRBV18
D gene: NA
CDR3 DNA: TGTGTCAGCTCACCCGGTCGGGGGACCAATGAGCAGTTCTTC
CDR3 protein: CVSSPGRGTNEQFF